The T cell receptor (beta chain) described here comes from a study of radiation and T cells in renal cell carcinoma. Study-wide results and limits: No pretreatment tumor biopsies were available for baseline clonotypes.

With V trimmed by 7 bases and J by 6 bases, 8 bases remained unmatched. The V gene's germline CDR1 is SGHNT and CDR2 YYREEE (reference sequence). The CDR3 runs to 14 residues. Time point given: blood 2 weeks post-SBRT. Treatment meaning: 15 Gy SBRT to primary tumor, nephrectomy 4 weeks later. With regard to this clone: Its antigen is not identified.

Method: immunoSEQ multiplex PCR; TCRdb's copy keeps in-frame clones and lacks some. This table holds around 75,000 clones, 82% found once. The input for sequencing was blood, taken from a patient whose treatment included radiotherapy and nephrectomy. V is TRBV5-4 and J is TRBJ2-1, with 9 bases that match TRBD1. The origin of this receptor is a man aged 55-75 years with renal cell carcinoma. The CDR3: CASHKTGGSNEQFF. The CDR3 DNA reads as TGTGCCAGCCATAAGACAGGGGGATCCAATGAGCAGTTCTTC.